This T cell receptor beta chain is drawn from a study of neurological immune-mediated disorders. TCRdb redid the calling of the 5' RACE reads with MiXCR, one entry per CDR3 protein. The sample shows tens of thousands of distinct CDR3 sequences, nearly 6% of them seen only once. As to time point: longitudinal time-point 2. Trimming removed 4 bases from V and 5 bases from J, with 11 bases in between. CDR3 length: 13 residues. Germline V gene sequence: CDR1 SGHDN, CDR2 FVKESK. This clonotype has more than one count but fewer than ten. The chain couples TRBV14 to TRBJ2-5, with TRBD1 as a possible D gene (5 bases). The clonotype originates from an older woman with multiple sclerosis. Sequencing used PBMCs. The CDR3 DNA is TGTGCCAGCAGCCCACCAGGGTGGGAGACCCAGTACTTC. It translates to CASSPPGWETQYF.